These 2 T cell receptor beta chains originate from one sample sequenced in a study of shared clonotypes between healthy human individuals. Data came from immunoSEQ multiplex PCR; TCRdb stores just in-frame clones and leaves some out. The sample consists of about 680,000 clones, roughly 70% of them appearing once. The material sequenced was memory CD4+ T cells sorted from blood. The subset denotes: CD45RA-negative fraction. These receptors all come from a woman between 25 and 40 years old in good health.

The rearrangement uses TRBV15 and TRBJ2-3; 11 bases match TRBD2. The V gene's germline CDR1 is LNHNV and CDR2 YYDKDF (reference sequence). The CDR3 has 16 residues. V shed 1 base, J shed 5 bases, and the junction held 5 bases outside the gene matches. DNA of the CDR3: TGTGCCACCAGCAGAGTGGGTCTAGCGGGAGGAGATACGCAGTATTTT. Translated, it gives CATSRVGLAGGDTQYF.

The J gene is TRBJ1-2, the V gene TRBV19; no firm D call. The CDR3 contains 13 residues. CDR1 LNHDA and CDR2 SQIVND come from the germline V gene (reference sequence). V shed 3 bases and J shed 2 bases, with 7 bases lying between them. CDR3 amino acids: CASSITTNYGYTF. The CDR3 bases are TGTGCCAGTAGTATTACGACAAACTATGGCTACACCTTC.